Shown below are 19 T cell receptor beta chains from a single sample sequenced in a study of blood T cell repertoires in COVID-19. The data were produced by immunoSEQ multiplex PCR, yet TCRdb's version contains in-frame clones alone and is incomplete. The profile covers about 480,000 clones, with around 89% appearing a single time and approximately 4.5% taken by the ten largest. Input material: peripheral blood. The source of these receptors is a woman in her 30s with acute or convalescent COVID-19.

The chain links TRBV6-1 to TRBJ1-2, with 7 positions matching TRBD1. The V gene end was trimmed by 5 bases and the J gene end by 2 bases; junction bases not matched to a gene: 2. Germline CDR1 and CDR2: MNHNS and SASEGT. The CDR3 is 13 residues long. In nucleotides, the CDR3 is TGTGCCAGCAGTACGGACAGGAACTATGGCTACACCTTC. Protein: CASSTDRNYGYTF.

This sequence joins TRBV15 and TRBJ1-5; D is unclear. This CDR3 comprises 15 residues. Trimming removed 0 bases from V and 4 bases from J, with 10 bases in between. Germline V lookup: CDR1 LNHNV, CDR2 YYDKDF (reference sequence). CDR3 protein: CATSRDGGSNQPQHF. Here the CDR3 DNA reads TGTGCCACCAGCAGAGATGGAGGGAGTAATCAGCCCCAGCATTTT.

The CDR3 DNA follows: TGCAGCGGCTGGGACAGCTCTACTGGCTACACCTTC. Translation: CSGWDSSTGYTF. The chain uses TRBV29-1 and TRBJ1-2, with 7 bases fitting TRBD1. Germline V gene data show CDR1 as SQVTM and CDR2 as ANQGSEA. With 7 bases clipped from V and 7 bases from J, the junction kept 9 bases outside the gene matches. The length of the CDR3 is 12 residues.

The rearrangement links TRBV5-1 to TRBJ2-5; possibly TRBD2 for D (5 bases). V dropped 3 bases and J dropped 5 bases, with 11 bases sitting between them. The CDR3 length is 13 residues. Germline CDR1 SGHRS, CDR2 YFSETQ. The CDR3 spells CASSSGLGETQYF. CDR3 sequence (DNA): TGCGCCAGCAGCTCTGGACTGGGGGAGACCCAGTACTTC. Together with reference TRBV5-1 and TRBJ2-5, the CDR3 gives the full variable domain: KAGVTQTPRYLIKTRGQQVTLSCSPISGHRSVSWYQQTPGQGLQFLFEYFSETQRNKGNFPGRFSGRQFSNSRSEMNVSTLELGDSALYLCASSSGLGETQYFGPGTRLLVL.

V is TRBV7-6 and J is TRBJ1-3; D call uncertain. From germline, CDR1 is SGHVS and CDR2 FNYEAQ. V was shortened by 3 bases and J by 4 bases, with 7 bases between the two germline ends. This CDR3 contains 13 residues. The CDR3 coding sequence is TGTGCCAGCAGCTTTGGGAGGGGAAACACCATATATTTT. Translated: CASSFGRGNTIYF.

This rearrangement joins TRBV19 to TRBJ1-5, with 8 bases that match TRBD1. The germline V gene encodes CDR1 LNHDA and CDR2 SQIVND (reference sequence). The CDR3 length is 14 residues. Losses at the gene ends were 6 bases for V and 6 bases for J; bases not matched to a gene: 7. CDR3 sequence reads: CASRFRGLGQPQHF. CDR3 in DNA: TGTGCCAGTAGATTCAGGGGGCTCGGTCAGCCCCAGCATTTT.

This clone was seen just once. Other DNA sequences within the sample encode an identical CDR3. The chain carries TRBV5-1 and TRBJ2-7, with a tentative D call TRBD1 (5 bases). The length of the CDR3 is 14 residues. V was shortened by 0 bases and J by 2 bases, with 9 bases between the two germline ends. Germline V gene data show CDR1 as SGHRS and CDR2 as YFSETQ. The CDR3 loop is CASSLGTGPYEQYF. The CDR3 DNA reads TGCGCCAGCAGCTTGGGTACAGGACCCTACGAGCAGTACTTC. Complete variable domain (other parts from reference TRBV5-1 and TRBJ2-7): KAGVTQTPRYLIKTRGQQVTLSCSPISGHRSVSWYQQTPGQGLQFLFEYFSETQRNKGNFPGRFSGRQFSNSRSEMNVSTLELGDSALYLCASSLGTGPYEQYFGPGTRLTVT.

This sequence joins TRBV6-5 and TRBJ1-3; the match to TRBD1 covers 8 bases. V trimming: 6 bases; J trimming: 8 bases; junction bases outside the gene matches: 9. Germline V gene lookup returns CDR1 MNHEY and CDR2 SVGAGI. This CDR3 has 14 amino acids. CDR3 amino acids: CASRWDRMSDTIYF. The CDR3 DNA reads TGTGCCAGCAGGTGGGACAGGATGAGTGACACCATATATTTT.

The J gene is TRBJ2-3, the V gene TRBV28; 8 bases fit TRBD2. This CDR3 comprises 17 residues. The V gene end was trimmed by 0 bases and the J gene end by 4 bases; junction bases not matched to a gene: 9. The V gene's germline CDR1 is MDHEN and CDR2 SYDVKM. The CDR3 DNA sequence: TGTGCCAGCAGTTTATGGGTTCCGGGGGGGACGGCAGATACGCAGTATTTT. Protein sequence: CASSLWVPGGTADTQYF. Supplemented by reference TRBV28 and TRBJ2-3, the full variable domain reads DVKVTQSSRYLVKRTGEKVFLECVQDMDHENMFWYRQDPGLGLRLIYFSYDVKMKEKGDIPEGYSVSREKKERFSLILESASTNQTSMYLCASSLWVPGGTADTQYFGPGTRLTVL.

The rearrangement joins TRBV7-9 to TRBJ2-4; possibly TRBD2 for D (6 bases). This CDR3 is 16 amino acids long. Germline lookup yields CDR1 SEHNR and CDR2 FQNEAQ (reference sequence). Trimming stripped 5 bases from V and 3 bases from J, with 17 bases between. As DNA, the CDR3 is TGTGCCAGCAGCGCGCGAGGCGAGGAGGGCAAAAACATTCAGTACTTC. Amino acids: CASSARGEEGKNIQYF.

This rearrangement joins TRBV5-8 to TRBJ2-3; possible D gene TRBD1, 7 bases. Trimming pared 7 bases from V and 5 bases from J, leaving 20 bases between. This CDR3 is built from 15 residues. Germline assignment: CDR1 SGHTS and CDR2 YDEGEE. Written as DNA, the CDR3 is TGTGCCAGCGGTCAATACAGGGGAGGAGGAGATACGCAGTATTTT. As protein: CASGQYRGGGDTQYF.

This sequence joins TRBV28 and TRBJ2-7, with 11 bases fitting TRBD1. Trimming at V came to 4 bases and at J to 0 bases, leaving 5 bases not matched to a gene. The CDR3 sequence is 16 residues long. Germline V gene data show CDR1 as MDHEN and CDR2 as SYDVKM. The CDR3 DNA follows: TGTGCCAGCAGTTCCCCAGGACAGGGGGCCTCCTACGAGCAGTACTTC. It is translated as CASSSPGQGASYEQYF. Drawing the rest from reference TRBV28 and TRBJ2-7, the complete variable domain is DVKVTQSSRYLVKRTGEKVFLECVQDMDHENMFWYRQDPGLGLRLIYFSYDVKMKEKGDIPEGYSVSREKKERFSLILESASTNQTSMYLCASSSPGQGASYEQYFGPGTRLTVT.

V is TRBV9 and J is TRBJ2-3, with a weak D call TRBD1 (7 bases). The V end was cut by 3 bases, the J end by 0 bases, with 17 bases between. The germline V gene encodes CDR1 SGDLS and CDR2 YYNGEE. The CDR3 sequence is 17 residues long. The CDR3 DNA follows: TGTGCCAGCAGCGCCCCAGGGGGACTCCCTAGCACAGATACGCAGTATTTT. The encoded protein is CASSAPGGLPSTDTQYF.

V usage is TRBV19 and J usage is TRBJ2-5, with D possibly matching TRBD2 (5 bases). The V and J ends lost 5 bases and 2 bases respectively, with 9 bases between them. Germline V CDR1 and CDR2: LNHDA, SQIVND (reference sequence). There are 13 residues in the CDR3. The CDR3: CASSVTGQETQYF. The CDR3 bases are TGTGCCAGTAGTGTGACGGGACAAGAGACCCAGTACTTC.

The chain is built from TRBV6-5 and TRBJ1-2; tentative D call: TRBD1 (5 bases). V was cut by 4 bases and J by 4 bases, with 10 bases left in between. Germline V lookup: CDR1 MNHEY, CDR2 SVGAGI. CDR3 length equals 13 residues. The CDR3 sequence: CASSSVGGYGYTF. The CDR3 DNA sequence: TGTGCCAGCAGTTCAGTGGGGGGCTATGGCTACACCTTC.

The rearrangement joins TRBV7-3 to TRBJ2-1, with 15 nucleotides matching TRBD2. Germline V CDR1 and CDR2: SGHTA, FQGTGA. The length of the CDR3 is 15 residues. V dropped 8 bases and J dropped 1; count of bases not matched to a gene: 0. CDR3 protein: CASGTSGGSYNEQFF. As DNA, the CDR3 is TGTGCCAGCGGGACTAGCGGGGGGTCCTACAATGAGCAGTTCTTC.

The V and J genes are TRBV6-6 and TRBJ1-6, with 8 bases matching TRBD1. This CDR3 contains 15 residues. From germline, CDR1 is MNHNY and CDR2 SVGAGI (reference sequence). Trimming at V came to 4 bases and at J to 7 bases, leaving 6 bases not matched to a gene. DNA for the CDR3: TGTGCCAGCAGTTTATGGACAGGGTCCAATTCACCCCTCCACTTT. Its protein product is CASSLWTGSNSPLHF.

The chain has TRBV7-9 and TRBJ1-6; D gene unclear. V gave up 10 bases and J gave up 5 bases, with 9 bases separating them. The germline CDR1 and CDR2 sequences are SEHNR and FQNEAQ (reference sequence). The CDR3 loop spans 12 amino acids. The CDR3 sequence: CATQINNSPLHF. The CDR3 DNA sequence: TGTGCCACACAGATAAATAATTCACCCCTCCACTTT.

This chain joins TRBV19 and TRBJ2-2, with D hard to call. Deletions cut 3 bases from V and 7 bases from J, with 6 bases between. The length of the CDR3 is 12 residues. Germline lookup yields CDR1 LNHDA and CDR2 SQIVND (reference sequence). The DNA of the CDR3 is TGTGCCAGTAGTATTAGATACGGGGAGCTGTTTTTT. Translation: CASSIRYGELFF.